This T cell receptor (beta chain) originates from a study of blood T cell repertoires in COVID-19. Sequencing used immunoSEQ multiplex PCR; TCRdb keeps in-frame clones, though not all of them. The sample has 50,000 to 65,000 clones; over 75% are singletons. In germline, CDR1 is SGHAT, CDR2 FQNNGV. Trimming removed 5 bases at V and 5 bases at J, with 18 bases between. The CDR3 has 15 residues. The clonotype originates from a man aged 45-65 years with active COVID-19. The specimen was peripheral blood. The chain uses TRBV11-2 and TRBJ2-5, with TRBD2 as a possible D gene (7 bases). Here the CDR3 DNA reads TGTGCCAGCAGCGACGCAAGGGGGGGCGGGGAGACCCAGTACTTC. This encodes CASSDARGGGETQYF.